This passage covers 16 T cell receptor beta chains from one sample sequenced in a study of human thymus T cells. Profiled with immunoSEQ multiplex PCR; TCRdb holds only in-frame clones, not every one. The data show tens of thousands of clones, 94% seen once. Sequenced input: blood. These receptors all come from a boy in the first two years of life with a congenital heart defect but otherwise immunologically healthy.

This clone has a single count. The V gene is TRBV6-5, the J gene TRBJ2-2; TRBD1 agrees at 7 bases. From germline, CDR1 is MNHEY and CDR2 SVGAGI. Trimming at V came to 6 bases and at J to 5 bases, leaving 9 bases not matched to a gene. CDR3 length: 15 amino acids. CDR3: CASSRTGQRTGELFF. CDR3 nucleotide sequence: TGTGCCAGCAGCCGGACAGGCCAACGGACCGGGGAGCTGTTTTTT.

This chain links TRBV4-2 with TRBJ2-7; 11 bases match TRBD2. CDR3 length equals 15 residues. Germline V gene sequence: CDR1 LGHNA, CDR2 YNFKEQ. J was trimmed by 2 bases and V by 5 bases; bases with no gene match: 5. CDR3 sequence: CASSTGTSGTYEQYF. The CDR3 bases are TGTGCCAGCAGCACAGGGACTAGCGGAACCTACGAGCAGTACTTC.

CDR3 amino acids: CASSVGRLQYF. Here the CDR3 DNA reads TGTGCCAGCAGCGTAGGTAGGTTGCAGTATTTT. The gene calls are TRBV9 and TRBJ2-3, with D hard to call. Trimming cost V 0 bases and J 11 bases, with 7 bases left between them. The CDR3 spans 11 residues. CDR1 and CDR2 (germline): SGDLS, YYNGEE.

The chain has TRBV4-3 and TRBJ1-6; 9 bases are shared with TRBD1. The J segment lost 8 bases and the V segment lost 2 bases, leaving 1 base of the junction unmatched. The CDR3 runs to 14 residues. CDR1 and CDR2 from the germline V gene are LGHNA and YSLEER. The CDR3 here is CASSQRTGDSPLHF. The CDR3, as DNA: TGCGCCAGCAGCCAAAGGACAGGGGATTCACCCCTCCACTTT.

This chain connects TRBV9 to TRBJ2-7, with D hard to call. Per the germline V gene, CDR1 is SGDLS and CDR2 is YYNGEE. V shed 3 bases and J shed 3 bases, with 7 bases lying between them. The CDR3 spans 12 residues. This CDR3 reads CASSDPGYEQYF. The CDR3 region has the DNA TGTGCCAGCAGCGATCCGGGCTACGAGCAGTACTTC.

V gene TRBV12-2 combines with J gene TRBJ1-5. TRBV12-2 is a pseudogene segment. The CDR3 loop spans 14 amino acids. This CDR3 reads CASRSIYSNQPQHF. The CDR3 DNA is TGTGCAAGTCGCTCCATATATAGCAATCAGCCCCAGCATTTT.

The rearrangement uses TRBV28 and TRBJ2-7, with 7 bases that match TRBD1. The CDR3 spans 13 residues. The ends lost 6 bases at V and 1 base at J; junction bases unmatched: 3. CDR1 MDHEN and CDR2 SYDVKM come from the germline V gene. The CDR3 nucleotides read TGTGCCAGCAGGAGGGACAGATCCTACGAGCAGTACTTC. Amino acid sequence: CASRRDRSYEQYF.

The chain employs TRBV9 and TRBJ2-3; 8 positions match TRBD1. Looked up from germline, CDR1 is SGDLS and CDR2 is YYNGEE. V was pared by 3 bases and J by 6 bases, with 6 bases of the junction left unmatched. The CDR3 consists of 14 residues. The CDR3 loop is CASSGTGKVDTQYF. CDR3 bases: TGTGCCAGCAGCGGGACAGGGAAGGTGGATACGCAGTATTTT.

This chain connects TRBV6-5 to TRBJ1-1, with 9 nucleotides matching TRBD1. Looked up from germline, CDR1 is MNHEY and CDR2 is SVGAGI. J gave up 3 bases and V 0 bases, and 2 bases lay outside the gene matches. The CDR3 is 15 residues long. CDR3 in amino acids: CASSYSRTGDTEAFF. As DNA, the CDR3 is TGTGCCAGCAGTTACTCGCGGACAGGGGACACTGAAGCTTTCTTT.

The rearrangement uses TRBV5-6 and TRBJ2-7, with TRBD1 identical over 7 bases. The CDR3 loop spans 13 amino acids. After removal of 4 bases from V and 4 bases from J, the junction contained 5 bases not matched to a gene. Germline values: CDR1 SGHDT, CDR2 YYEEEE. The CDR3 loop is CASSVKDRYEQYF. In nucleotides, the CDR3 is TGTGCCAGCAGCGTAAAGGACAGGTACGAGCAGTACTTC. The full variable domain, rest sourced from reference TRBV5-6 and TRBJ2-7, is DAGVTQSPTHLIKTRGQQVTLRCSPKSGHDTVSWYQQALGQGPQFIFQYYEEEERQRGNFPDRFSGHQFPNYSSELNVNALLLGDSALYLCASSVKDRYEQYFGPGTRLTVT.

The gene calls are TRBV28 and TRBJ1-3; D remains unclear. The V gene lost 2 bases and the J gene lost 0 bases, with 11 bases spanning the gap. The germline CDR1 and CDR2 sequences are MDHEN and SYDVKM. The CDR3 contains 16 residues. The CDR3 loop is CASSLEGGSSGNTIYF. The DNA of the CDR3 is TGTGCCAGCAGTTTAGAGGGAGGGAGCTCTGGAAACACCATATATTTT.

The chain joins TRBV7-2 to TRBJ2-7; D not certain. Deletions cut 1 base from V and 2 bases from J, with 3 bases between. CDR3 length: 12 amino acids. The germline V gene has CDR1 SGHTA and CDR2 FQGNSA. CDR3 nucleotide sequence: TGTGCCAGCAGCTTAGGCACCTACGAGCAGTACTTC. Its protein product is CASSLGTYEQYF.

The chain combines TRBV25-1 with TRBJ2-5; 9 nucleotides line up with TRBD2. The germline V gene encodes CDR1 MGHDK and CDR2 SYGVNS. This CDR3 comprises 15 residues. V trimming: 1 base; J trimming: 11 bases; junction bases outside the gene matches: 11. Written as DNA, the CDR3 is TGTGCCAGCAGTGAATCCCGCGGGGGGGCCAGGGAGCAGTACTTC. This sequence encodes CASSESRGGAREQYF.

The chain has TRBV4-2 and TRBJ2-7; D uncertain. The CDR3 loop spans 13 amino acids. The germline V gene has CDR1 LGHNA and CDR2 YNFKEQ. V lost 0 bases to trimming and J lost 10 bases, with 13 bases between them. The CDR3 region is CASSQERNQKQYF. The CDR3, as DNA: TGTGCCAGCAGCCAAGAAAGGAATCAGAAACAGTACTTC.

The genes are TRBV27 and TRBJ1-5, with D uncertain. This CDR3 is built from 14 residues. Germline V CDR1 and CDR2: MNHEY, SMNVEV (reference sequence). V was cut by 3 bases and J by 2 bases, with 8 bases left in between. The CDR3 spells CASSFVQGNQPQHF. The CDR3 DNA reads as TGTGCCAGCAGTTTCGTCCAGGGCAATCAGCCCCAGCATTTT.

This chain connects TRBV19 to TRBJ2-3; 11 bases are shared with TRBD2. Unmatched junction bases numbered 8, after V lost 2 bases and J lost 1 base. This CDR3 contains 18 residues. Per the germline V gene, CDR1 is LNHDA and CDR2 is SQIVND (reference sequence). The CDR3 protein is CASSIYSGGAGGTDTQYF. In DNA, the CDR3 is TGTGCCAGTAGTATATATAGCGGGGGGGCCGGGGGCACAGATACGCAGTATTTT. Filled out from reference TRBV19 and TRBJ2-3, the complete variable domain reads DGGITQSPKYLFRKEGQNVTLSCEQNLNHDAMYWYRQDPGQGLRLIYYSQIVNDFQKGDIAEGYSVSREKKESFPLTVTSAQKNPTAFYLCASSIYSGGAGGTDTQYFGPGTRLTVL.